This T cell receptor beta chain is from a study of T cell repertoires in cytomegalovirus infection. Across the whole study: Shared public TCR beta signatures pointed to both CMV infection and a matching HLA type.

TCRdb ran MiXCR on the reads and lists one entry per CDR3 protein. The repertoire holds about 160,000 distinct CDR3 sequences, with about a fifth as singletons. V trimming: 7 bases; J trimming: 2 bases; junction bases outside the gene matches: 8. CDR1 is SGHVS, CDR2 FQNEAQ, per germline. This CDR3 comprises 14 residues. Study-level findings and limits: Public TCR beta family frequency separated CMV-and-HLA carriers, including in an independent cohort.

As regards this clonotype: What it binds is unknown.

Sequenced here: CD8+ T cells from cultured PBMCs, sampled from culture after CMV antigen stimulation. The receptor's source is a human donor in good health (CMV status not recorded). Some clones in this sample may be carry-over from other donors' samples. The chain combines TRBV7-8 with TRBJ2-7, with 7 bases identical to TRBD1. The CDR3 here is CASTLGQVTYEQYF. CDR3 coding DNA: TGTGCCAGCACCCTTGGACAGGTTACCTACGAGCAGTACTTC.